This TCR beta chain came from a study of blood T cell repertoires in COVID-19. Looking at the study overall: The United States, Italy and Spain provided the acute and convalescent COVID-19 samples. From T cells, B-cell-depleted T cells, or PBMCs came the material, which was cDNA or gDNA.

This CDR3 is 15 amino acids long. Per the germline V gene, CDR1 is SGHRS and CDR2 is YFSETQ. Trimming removed 4 bases at V and 4 bases at J, with 14 bases between. Authors' methods: Reference gene primer amplification gave nucleated cell count estimates. This table comes from immunoSEQ multiplex PCR, and its TCRdb copy is limited to in-frame clones, with some not included. That table supplies the V and J calls and clone size; D and trimming were determined from the DNA. The sample lists about 55,000 clones, roughly 80% occurring once. Sequenced input: peripheral blood. This chain links TRBV5-1 with TRBJ2-2, with D possibly TRBD2 on 6 matching bases. The sequence was collected from a human donor in a cohort sampled during active or convalescent COVID-19. This CDR3 reads CASSPGTSGTGELFF. The CDR3 coding sequence is TGCGCCAGCAGCCCGGGGACTTCGGGCACCGGGGAGCTGTTTTTT.